What follows are 12 T cell receptor beta chains derived from one specimen sequenced in a study of cytomegalovirus exposure and HLA in healthy donors. The PCR ran on 60 Vbeta and 13 Jbeta primers. Using immunoSEQ multiplex PCR, the repertoire was profiled, and TCRdb retains in-frame clones only, with some absent. Of roughly 130,000 clones listed, roughly 88% are singletons. The specimen sequenced was PBMCs. The receptors were sampled from a woman between 40 and 55 years old in good health and CMV-seronegative.

This chain links TRBV7-6 with TRBJ2-7, with TRBD2 as a possible D gene (5 bases). V lost 0 bases and J lost 6, with 15 bases in between. Per the germline V gene, CDR1 is SGHVS and CDR2 is FNYEAQ. CDR3 length equals 15 residues. The CDR3 spells CASSLAISAVSEQYF. CDR3 bases: TGTGCCAGCAGCTTAGCCATTAGCGCGGTATCCGAGCAGTACTTC.

J is TRBJ2-5 and V is TRBV7-9; maybe TRBD1 (6 bases). The CDR3 extends over 14 amino acids. Trimming took off 4 bases at V and 0 bases at J, with 9 bases between the two ends. Germline lookup yields CDR1 SEHNR and CDR2 FQNEAQ (reference sequence). The CDR3 sequence is CASSSRTDQETQYF. The CDR3 DNA sequence: TGTGCCAGCAGCTCTAGGACAGACCAAGAGACCCAGTACTTC.

This clone was detected only a few times. CDR3 nucleotides: TGTGCCAGCGGTGGGACTAGCAGTTTAGAGACCCAGTACTTC. Its protein is CASGGTSSLETQYF. The genes are TRBV2 and TRBJ2-5; TRBD2 matches 9 bases. The germline V gene has CDR1 SNHLY and CDR2 FYNNEI. The CDR3 is 14 residues long. Unmatched junction bases numbered 8, after V lost 8 bases and J lost 4 bases.

The chain is built from TRBV5-4 and TRBJ2-1, with 7 bases identical to TRBD2. In germline, CDR1 is SGHNT, CDR2 YYREEE (reference sequence). The CDR3 covers 13 residues. The J segment lost 9 bases and the V segment lost 0 bases, leaving 3 bases of the junction unmatched. The CDR3 reads CASSLGREFEQFF. DNA for the CDR3: TGTGCCAGCAGCTTGGGGCGGGAGTTTGAGCAGTTCTTC.

The rearrangement uses TRBV18 and TRBJ2-3; D not certain. Germline V gene data show CDR1 as KGHSH and CDR2 as LQKENI. The CDR3 has 14 residues. The V gene lost 4 bases and the J gene lost 2 bases, with 10 bases spanning the gap. The CDR3 sequence is CASSLLGYTDTQYF. The CDR3 nucleotides read TGTGCCAGCTCACTACTGGGCTACACAGATACGCAGTATTTT.

This chain uses TRBV11-3 with TRBJ1-1; TRBD1 matches at 7 bases. The CDR3 covers 14 residues. From germline, CDR1 is SGHNT and CDR2 YENEEA. The J segment lost 5 bases and the V segment lost 5 bases, leaving 8 bases of the junction unmatched. CDR3 DNA sequence: TGTGCCAGCAGCCTACAGGGGTTTTTAACTGAAGCTTTCTTT. Protein: CASSLQGFLTEAFF.

This clone was picked up one time. The rearrangement uses TRBV6-4 and TRBJ2-3, with 15 bases lining up with TRBD2. V lost 2 bases and J lost 3; bases outside the gene matches: 6. Germline lookup yields CDR1 MRHNA and CDR2 SNTAGT. The CDR3 is 18 residues long. The CDR3 reads CASSDGPGLAGGTDTQYF. As DNA, the CDR3 is TGTGCCAGCAGTGACGGGCCGGGACTAGCGGGGGGAACAGATACGCAGTATTTT.

The V gene is TRBV5-6, the J gene TRBJ2-1; TRBD2 matches 12 bases. The CDR3 sequence is 17 residues long. J gave up 0 bases and V 1 base, and 2 bases lay outside the gene matches. Germline CDR1 is SGHDT and CDR2 is YYEEEE. The CDR3 coding sequence is TGTGCCAGCAGCTTGTCGACTAGCGGGAGCTCCTACAATGAGCAGTTCTTC. It specifies CASSLSTSGSSYNEQFF.

The chain recombines TRBV2 with TRBJ2-2; 11 nucleotides match TRBD2. The CDR3 spans 15 residues. Unmatched junction bases numbered 7, after V lost 6 bases and J lost 7 bases. CDR1 and CDR2 (germline): SNHLY, FYNNEI. The CDR3 protein is CASRDASGRFGELFF. In nucleotides, the CDR3 is TGTGCCAGCAGGGACGCTAGCGGGAGGTTCGGGGAGCTGTTTTTT.

This chain joins TRBV28 and TRBJ1-6; TRBD1 matches at 7 bases. V was pared by 6 bases and J by 5 bases, with 7 bases of the junction left unmatched. Germline lookup yields CDR1 MDHEN and CDR2 SYDVKM. This CDR3 contains 15 residues. This CDR3 is CASRMTGLDNSPLHF. CDR3 nucleotide sequence: TGTGCCAGCAGGATGACAGGGCTAGATAATTCACCCCTCCACTTT.

In the case of this clone: The sample holds other DNA sequences that translate to the same CDR3. The gene calls are TRBV7-9 and TRBJ1-1; no firm D call. Looked up from germline, CDR1 is SEHNR and CDR2 is FQNEAQ (reference sequence). Between the trimmed V and J ends, which lost 6 bases and 11 bases, there was a span of 10 bases. This CDR3 has 10 residues. The CDR3, as DNA: TGTGCCAGCAGTTCGAGCCGGGCTTTCTTT. Protein: CASSSSRAFF.

The chain carries TRBV18 and TRBJ1-3; D remains ambiguous. The V gene lost 3 bases and the J gene lost 0 bases, with 9 bases spanning the gap. The V gene's germline CDR1 is KGHSH and CDR2 LQKENI. The CDR3 length is 15 residues. The CDR3: CASSPGLGSGNTIYF. The CDR3, as DNA: TGTGCCAGCTCACCCGGACTAGGCTCTGGAAACACCATATATTTT.